Shown below are 4 T cell receptor beta chains from a single sample sequenced in a study of technical replicates of blood from a handful of donors. This table comes from immunoSEQ multiplex PCR, and its TCRdb copy is limited to in-frame clones, with some not included. Here the sample spans under 100,000 clones, nearly 97% being singletons. Sample: T cells isolated from PBMCs. These receptors came from a human donor in good health.

The V gene is TRBV5-8, the J gene TRBJ1-2; TRBD1 aligns across 8 bases. This CDR3 region has 15 residues. Losses at the gene ends were 4 bases for V and 1 base for J; bases not matched to a gene: 6. The germline V gene has CDR1 SGHTS and CDR2 YDEGEE. The CDR3 loop reads CASSQGQGLNYGYTF. CDR3 sequence (DNA): TGTGCCAGCAGCCAAGGACAGGGTCTTAACTATGGCTACACCTTC.

The chain employs TRBV30 and TRBJ1-1; 12 bases line up with TRBD1. There are 15 residues in the CDR3. Germline assignment: CDR1 GTSNPN and CDR2 SVGIG (reference sequence). CDR3 loop: CATSGTGGWDTEAFF. The CDR3 nucleotides are TGTGCTACTTCCGGGACAGGGGGCTGGGACACTGAAGCTTTCTTT.

CDR3 DNA: TGTGCCAGCAGCTTAACCCATGATACGCAGTATTTT. Protein product: CASSLTHDTQYF. The chain carries TRBV7-3 and TRBJ2-3; D not certain. The germline CDR1 and CDR2 sequences are SGHTA and FQGTGA. There are 12 residues in the CDR3. Trimming took off 0 bases at V and 6 bases at J, with 4 bases between the two ends.

The chain has TRBV6-5 and TRBJ2-7, with 9 positions matching TRBD2. This CDR3 is 16 amino acids long. Looked up from germline, CDR1 is MNHEY and CDR2 is SVGAGI. Losses at the gene ends were 0 bases for V and 7 bases for J; bases not matched to a gene: 10. The CDR3: CASSYSASGATGEQYF. The DNA of the CDR3 is TGTGCCAGCAGTTACTCGGCTAGCGGGGCCACGGGTGAGCAGTACTTC.